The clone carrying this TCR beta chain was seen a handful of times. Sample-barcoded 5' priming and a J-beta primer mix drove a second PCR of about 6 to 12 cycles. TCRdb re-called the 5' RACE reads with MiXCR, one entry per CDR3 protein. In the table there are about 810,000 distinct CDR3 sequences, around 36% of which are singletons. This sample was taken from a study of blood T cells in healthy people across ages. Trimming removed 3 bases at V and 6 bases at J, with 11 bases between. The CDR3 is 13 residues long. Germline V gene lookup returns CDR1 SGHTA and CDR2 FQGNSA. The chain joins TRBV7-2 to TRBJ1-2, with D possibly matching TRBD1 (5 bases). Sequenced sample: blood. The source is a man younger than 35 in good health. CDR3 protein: CASSLTVKDGYTF. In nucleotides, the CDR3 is TGTGCCAGCAGCTTGACAGTAAAAGATGGCTACACCTTC.